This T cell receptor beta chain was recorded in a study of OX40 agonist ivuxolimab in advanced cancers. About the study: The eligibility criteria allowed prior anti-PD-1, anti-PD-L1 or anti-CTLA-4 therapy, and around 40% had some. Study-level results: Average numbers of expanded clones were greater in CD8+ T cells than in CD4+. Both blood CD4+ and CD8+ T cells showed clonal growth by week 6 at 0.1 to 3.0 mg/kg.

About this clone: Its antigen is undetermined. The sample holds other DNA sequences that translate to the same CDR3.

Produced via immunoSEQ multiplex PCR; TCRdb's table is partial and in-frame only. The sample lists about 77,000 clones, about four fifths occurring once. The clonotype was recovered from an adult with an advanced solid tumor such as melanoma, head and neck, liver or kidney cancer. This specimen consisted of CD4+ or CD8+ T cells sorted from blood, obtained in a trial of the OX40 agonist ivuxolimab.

CDR3 sequence reads: CASSFRDSSYNEQFF. DNA of the CDR3: TGTGCCAGCAGCTTCCGGGACAGCTCCTACAATGAGCAGTTCTTC. This chain links TRBV7-2 with TRBJ2-1; 7 bases fit TRBD1. CDR1 is SGHTA and CDR2 is FQGNSA in the germline V gene. The ends lost 3 bases at V and 0 bases at J; junction bases unmatched: 2. The CDR3 totals 15 residues.